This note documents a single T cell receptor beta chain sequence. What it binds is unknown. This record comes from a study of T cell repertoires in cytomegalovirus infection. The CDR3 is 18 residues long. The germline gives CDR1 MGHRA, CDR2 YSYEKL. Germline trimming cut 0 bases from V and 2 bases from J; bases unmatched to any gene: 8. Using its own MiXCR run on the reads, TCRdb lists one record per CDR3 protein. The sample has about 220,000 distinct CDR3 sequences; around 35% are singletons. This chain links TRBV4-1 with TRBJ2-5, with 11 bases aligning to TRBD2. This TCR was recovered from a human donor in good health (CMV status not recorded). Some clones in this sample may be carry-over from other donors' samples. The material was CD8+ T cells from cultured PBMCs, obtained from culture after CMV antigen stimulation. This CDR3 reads CASSQEAVAGGNQETQYF. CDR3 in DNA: TGCGCCAGCAGCCAAGAGGCGGTAGCGGGGGGGAATCAAGAGACCCAGTACTTC.